This entry is about one T cell receptor (beta chain). In building TCR beta libraries, iRepertoire HTBI primers were used together with Arm-PCR of CDR3 regions. TCRdb itself ran the multiplex PCR reads through MiXCR, one entry per CDR3 protein. In the table there are roughly 360,000 distinct CDR3 sequences, less than 30% of which are singletons. This CDR3 comprises 13 residues. CDR1 is SGHRS and CDR2 is YFSETQ in the germline V gene. The ends were cut back, 1 base at V and 7 bases at J, with 12 bases in the middle. The data are from a study of regulatory T cells in long-lasting Graves disease. The wider study: The criterion for persistent Graves' disease was over 5 years of antithyroid drugs with positive TSH receptor antibodies.

Time point given: persistent/refractory GD, antithyroid drugs over 5 years with positive TRAb. With RNA extracted from PBMCs as input, the TCR library was made. Sequencing was performed on peripheral blood mononuclear cells (PBMCs), taken when the disease was refractory, from a patient treated with antithyroid drugs. The chain uses TRBV5-1 and TRBJ2-7; D is ambiguous. The sequence was obtained from a woman aged 35 to 49 with Graves disease. The CDR3 coding sequence is TGCGCCAGCAGCTTGCCCGCTGGCCGGGAGCAGTACTTC. Its translation: CASSLPAGREQYF.